This paragraph reports one T cell receptor beta chain. CDR1 is LNHDA, CDR2 SQIVND, per germline (reference sequence). There are 14 residues in the CDR3. Trimming stripped 1 base from V and 2 bases from J, with 8 bases between. Original handling: How many nucleated cells were present was estimated from reference gene primer amplification. TCRdb keeps only in-frame clones here, not all; method: immunoSEQ multiplex PCR. The V and J calls and clone size are taken from that table; D and trimming were inferred from the DNA. The table lists 200,000 to 250,000 clones, 80% to 85% of them singletons. The entry originates in a study of blood T cell repertoires in COVID-19. Overall study context: Whether acute or convalescent, the COVID-19 samples came from the United States, Italy and Spain. Nucleic acid was either cDNA or gDNA, and it came from T cells, B-cell-depleted T cells, or PBMCs.

The source of this sequence is a woman aged 18-35 years with acute or convalescent COVID-19. What was sequenced was peripheral blood. The J gene is TRBJ1-2, the V gene TRBV19, with D possibly being TRBD1 (6 bases). CDR3: CASSIGQGNYGYTF. The CDR3 DNA sequence: TGTGCCAGTAGTATAGGTCAGGGGAACTATGGCTACACCTTC.